This TCR beta chain was profiled in a study of cytomegalovirus exposure and HLA in healthy donors. Germline loops: CDR1 LNHDA, CDR2 SQIVND (reference sequence). Trimming shortened V by 4 bases and J by 8 bases, and 12 bases separated the two germline ends. The length of the CDR3 is 13 residues. Regarding the study as a whole: Reports credit the classifier with highly specific, highly sensitive diagnosis of cytomegalovirus status. In the analysis, some V segments, TRBV6-2 and TRBV6-3 included, were excluded as indistinguishable. In an earlier analysis, in 620 or so donors, most V segments appeared productive either ~87% or ~30% of the time.

Vbeta (60) and Jbeta (13) primers were used in the PCR. The table came from immunoSEQ multiplex PCR; TCRdb's copy has only in-frame clones and leaves some out. The sample has 120,000 or so clones; more than 60% are singletons. A word on this clone: Its antigen remains unknown.

The receptor's source is a woman aged 40 to 50 in good health and CMV-seropositive. The source material was PBMCs. The rearrangement links TRBV19 to TRBJ1-5; possibly TRBD1 for D (5 bases). The CDR3 loop is CASSTRAGEPQHF. The CDR3 nucleotides read TGTGCCAGTAGTACCAGGGCAGGTGAGCCCCAGCATTTT.